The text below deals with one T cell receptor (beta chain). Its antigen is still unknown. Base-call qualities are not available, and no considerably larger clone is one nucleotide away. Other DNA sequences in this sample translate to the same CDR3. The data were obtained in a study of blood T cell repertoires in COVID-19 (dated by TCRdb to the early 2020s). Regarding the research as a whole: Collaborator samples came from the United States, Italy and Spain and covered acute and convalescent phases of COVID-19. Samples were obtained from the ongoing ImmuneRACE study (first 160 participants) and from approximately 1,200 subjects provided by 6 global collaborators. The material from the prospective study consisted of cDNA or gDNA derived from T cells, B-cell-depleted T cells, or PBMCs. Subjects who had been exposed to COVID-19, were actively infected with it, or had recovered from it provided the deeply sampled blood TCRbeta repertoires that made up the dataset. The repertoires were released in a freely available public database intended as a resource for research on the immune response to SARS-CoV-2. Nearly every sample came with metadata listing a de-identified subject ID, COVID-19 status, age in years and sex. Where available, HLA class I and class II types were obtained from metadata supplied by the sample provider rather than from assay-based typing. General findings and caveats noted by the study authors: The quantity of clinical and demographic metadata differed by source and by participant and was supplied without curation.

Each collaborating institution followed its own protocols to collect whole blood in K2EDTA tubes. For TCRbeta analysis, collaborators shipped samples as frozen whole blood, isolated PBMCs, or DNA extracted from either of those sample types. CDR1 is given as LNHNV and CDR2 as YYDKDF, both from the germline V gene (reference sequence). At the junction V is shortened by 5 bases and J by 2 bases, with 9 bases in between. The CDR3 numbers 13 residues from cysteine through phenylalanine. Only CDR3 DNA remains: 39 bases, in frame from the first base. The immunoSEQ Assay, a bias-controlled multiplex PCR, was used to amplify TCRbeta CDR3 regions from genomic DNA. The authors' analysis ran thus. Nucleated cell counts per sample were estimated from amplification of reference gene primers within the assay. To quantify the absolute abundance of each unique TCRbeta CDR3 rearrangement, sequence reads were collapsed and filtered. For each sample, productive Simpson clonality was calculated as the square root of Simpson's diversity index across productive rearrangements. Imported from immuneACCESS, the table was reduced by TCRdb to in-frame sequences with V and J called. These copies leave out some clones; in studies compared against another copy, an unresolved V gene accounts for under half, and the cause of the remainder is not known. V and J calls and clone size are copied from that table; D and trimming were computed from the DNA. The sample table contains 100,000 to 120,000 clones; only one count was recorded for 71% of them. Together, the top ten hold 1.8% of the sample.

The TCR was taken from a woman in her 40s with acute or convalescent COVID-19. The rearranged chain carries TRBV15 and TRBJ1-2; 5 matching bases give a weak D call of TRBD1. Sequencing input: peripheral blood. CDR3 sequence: CATSVTGNYGYTF. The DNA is TGTGCCACCAGCGTAACAGGCAACTATGGCTACACCTTC.